This T cell receptor beta chain was recorded in a study of blood T cell repertoires in COVID-19. About the study: PBMCs, B-cell-depleted T cells, or T cells provided the cDNA or gDNA that made up the material.

The germline CDR1 and CDR2 sequences are SQVTM and ANQGSEA. Between the trimmed V and J ends, which lost 3 bases and 1 base, there was a span of 9 bases. The CDR3 runs 13 residues. Per the original data handling: Amplification of reference gene primers was used by the study to estimate nucleated cell counts. The assay was immunoSEQ multiplex PCR, and TCRdb's table has in-frame clones only and misses some. The V and J calls and clone size are taken from that table; D and trimming were inferred from the DNA. The sample holds about 400,000 clones, more than 75% seen once. The sample taken for sequencing was peripheral blood. The TCR comes from a human donor in a cohort sampled during active COVID-19. The J gene is TRBJ1-1, the V gene TRBV29-1, with D perhaps TRBD1 (5 bases). CDR3 nucleotides: TGCAGCGTTGAGGGGCGAGGGAACACTGAAGCTTTCTTT. Protein sequence: CSVEGRGNTEAFF.